This TCR beta chain was sequenced in a study of blood T cell repertoires in COVID-19. Study at large: Samples of COVID-19 (acute and convalescent) were obtained from the United States, Italy and Spain. Sources were T cells, B-cell-depleted T cells, or PBMCs; the material itself was cDNA or gDNA.

Original methodology: Scientists estimated how many nucleated cells there were by amplifying reference gene primers. The protocol was immunoSEQ multiplex PCR, while the TCRdb copy is restricted to in-frame clones and leaves out a portion. V and J calls and clone size are given by that table; D and trimming were obtained from the DNA. This table has some 150,000 clones, around 91% appearing once. V was clipped by 3 bases and J by 1 base, with 13 bases between them. CDR3 size: 15 residues. Germline CDR1 and CDR2: SGDLS and YYNGEE. The sequence was collected from an older woman with active COVID-19. Sequenced material: peripheral blood. The chain employs TRBV9 and TRBJ1-1; D is perhaps TRBD1 (6 bases). CDR3 protein: CASSASPRGNTEAFF. CDR3 bases: TGTGCCAGCAGCGCTAGCCCCAGGGGGAACACTGAAGCTTTCTTT. The whole variable domain, remainder taken from reference TRBV9 and TRBJ1-1, is DSGVTQTPKHLITATGQRVTLRCSPRSGDLSVYWYQQSLDQGLQFLIQYYNGEERAKGNILERFSAQQFPDLHSELNLSSLELGDSALYFCASSASPRGNTEAFFGQGTRLTVV.